The rows below give T cell receptor beta chains drawn from one sample of a study of T cells after posttransplantation cyclophosphamide. Libraries were prepared by immunoSEQ multiplex PCR; TCRdb keeps only in-frame clonotypes and omits some of them. The data show 40,000 to 45,000 clones, none appearing only once, with about 2% held by the ten largest. The source material was PBMCs. The receptors were sampled from a man in his forties in good health, CMV-negative, and a related stem cell transplant donor. Each CDR3 is given with its conserved first and last residue. The D gene is left open where the match is weak. A clone size is listed for some rows: how often the clone was seen (once, few, many), or a class if it is expanded.

length	V	J	D	size	DNA	CDR3
15	TRBV6-6	TRBJ1-5	NA	many	TGTGCCAGCAGCTCATCAGGTTATAGCAATCAGCCCCAGCATTTT	CASSSSGYSNQPQHF
15	TRBV7-3	TRBJ2-3	TRBD2	many	TGTGCCAGCAGCTTACGCGGGGGTGGCACAGATACGCAGTATTTT	CASSLRGGGTDTQYF
14	TRBV5-1	TRBJ2-5	TRBD2	many	TGCGCCAGCAGCTCTATGCCCGGGGGGGAGACCCAGTACTTC	CASSSMPGGETQYF
13	TRBV19	TRBJ2-3	NA	many	TGTGCCAGTACCTCTCCGTTCGAGGATACGCAGTATTTT	CASTSPFEDTQYF
13	TRBV11-2	TRBJ1-5	TRBD1	many	TGTGCCAGCAGCTTGACAGGGGGGCAGCCCCAGCATTTT	CASSLTGGQPQHF
16	TRBV18	TRBJ2-5	TRBD2	NA	TGTGCCAGCTCACACGGACTAGCGGGGCTCGAAGAGACCCAGTACTTC	CASSHGLAGLEETQYF
13	TRBV7-9	TRBJ1-5	TRBD1	many	TGTGCCAGCAGCATACAGGGGGATCAGCCCCAGCATTTT	CASSIQGDQPQHF
14	TRBV6-5	TRBJ1-2	NA	many	TGTGCCAGCAGTTACTCGTTCACCAACCCTGAGTGCACCTTC	CASSYSFTNPECTF
15	TRBV6-1	TRBJ1-2	NA	many	TGTGCCAGCAGTGTTGCGATCCAGGGGCACTATGGCTACACCTTC	CASSVAIQGHYGYTF
12	TRBV15	TRBJ1-1	NA	many	TGTGCCACCAGCAGTGCGGCGTCAGAAGCTTTCTTT	CATSSAASEAFF
17	TRBV11-1	TRBJ2-1	TRBD2	many	TGTGCCAGCAGCCCCGTACCGACTAGCGGGGACCACAATGAGCAGTTCTTC	CASSPVPTSGDHNEQFF
16	TRBV5-4	TRBJ1-1	NA	many	TGTGCCAGCAGCTCGGACAGTCTGACTATGAACACTGAAGCTTTCTTT	CASSSDSLTMNTEAFF
14	TRBV18	TRBJ2-1	NA	few	TGTGCCAGCTCACCGGCAAGCGGGACAAGCGAGCAGTTCTTC	CASSPASGTSEQFF
13	TRBV2	TRBJ1-1	NA	many	TGTGCCAGCAGTTTGGACACGAACACTGAAGCTTTCTTT	CASSLDTNTEAFF
16	TRBV7-6	TRBJ2-7	TRBD2	many	TGTGCCAGCAGCTCAGAATCGGCGGGGGGTATTTACGAGCAGTACTTC	CASSSESAGGIYEQYF
15	TRBV2	TRBJ1-5	NA	many	TGTGCCAGCAGTGAGGATCCGGGATTCAATCAGCCCCAGCATTTT	CASSEDPGFNQPQHF
14	TRBV10-1	TRBJ1-6	NA	many	TGCGCCAGCAGTAGTACAGGAGAGAATTCACCCCTCCACTTT	CASSSTGENSPLHF
20	TRBV9	TRBJ2-3	TRBD2	NA	TGTGCCAGCAGCGTAGGGACTCTTACTAGCGGGAGCCCTGTCACAGATACGCAGTATTTT	CASSVGTLTSGSPVTDTQYF
14	TRBV27	TRBJ1-1	TRBD1	many	TGTGCCAGCACCCAAAGAGGGGGCGTCACTGAAGCTTTCTTT	CASTQRGGVTEAFF
14	TRBV6-5	TRBJ1-1	NA	many	TGTGCCAGCATCTCCAACTCGGGGGGCACTGAAGCTTTCTTT	CASISNSGGTEAFF
13	TRBV29-1	TRBJ2-1	NA	NA	TGCAGCGTTGACGCTCCACCTAGCGCTGAGCAGTTCTTC	CSVDAPPSAEQFF
17	TRBV19	TRBJ2-4	TRBD2	many	TGTGCCAGTAGTAGAGAGACTAGCGGGGGAATGAGGGCCATTCAGTACTTC	CASSRETSGGMRAIQYF
16	TRBV19	TRBJ2-1	TRBD2	many	TGTGCCAGTAGTATAGGGGGGAGGGCCTTCTACAATGAGCAGTTCTTC	CASSIGGRAFYNEQFF
15	TRBV5-1	TRBJ1-4	NA	many	TGCGCCAGCAGCTTGACGACAGCGTCGGTTGAAAAACTGTTTTTT	CASSLTTASVEKLFF
16	TRBV30	TRBJ1-3	NA	many	TGTGCCTGGAGTCCCAGGTCCTCACGCTCTGGAAACACCATATATTTT	CAWSPRSSRSGNTIYF
12	TRBV28	TRBJ1-1	NA	few	TGTGCCAGCAGGTGGGGCGGACCCGACGCTTTCTTT	CASRWGGPDAFF
15	TRBV18	TRBJ2-2	NA	many	TGTGCCAGCGCCTTTCAGGGTCAGAACACCGGGGAGCTGTTTTTT	CASAFQGQNTGELFF
16	TRBV7-2	TRBJ2-1	TRBD1	many	TGTGCCAGCAGCTTAGGAACAGGGGGCAAGGTCAATGAGCAGTTCTTC	CASSLGTGGKVNEQFF
16	TRBV6-4	TRBJ2-1	TRBD1	many	TGTGCCAGCAGTAACCGGACAGGGGGCGTAGGCGATGAGCAGTTCTTC	CASSNRTGGVGDEQFF
16	TRBV5-1	TRBJ1-1	NA	many	TGCGCCAGCAGTAACCCCGGGGGGAGACTGAACACTGAAGCTTTCTTT	CASSNPGGRLNTEAFF
16	TRBV25-1	TRBJ2-1	TRBD2	NA	TGTGCCAGCAGTGAAAATAGGGGACTAGCGGTTAATGAGCAGTTCTTC	CASSENRGLAVNEQFF
14	TRBV6-1	TRBJ1-6	NA	many	TGTGCCAGCAGTGAGCCTCGGGGTAATTCACCCCTCCACTTT	CASSEPRGNSPLHF
15	TRBV7-2	TRBJ2-5	TRBD2	many	TGTGCCAGCAGCTCCCAACTAGCGGCCCCGGAGACCCAGTACTTC	CASSSQLAAPETQYF
13	TRBV9	TRBJ1-1	NA	many	TGTGCCAGCAGCGTTGCAGGTGGCCCTGAAGCTTTCTTT	CASSVAGGPEAFF
17	TRBV4-3	TRBJ2-3	NA	NA	TGCGCCAGCAGCCAAGATAGTCCGGGAGTTAGCACAGATACGCAGTATTTT	CASSQDSPGVSTDTQYF
14	TRBV27	TRBJ2-5	TRBD1	NA	TGTGCCAGCAGTATCGGGACAGCACAAGAGACCCAGTACTTC	CASSIGTAQETQYF
16	TRBV4-2	TRBJ1-2	NA	many	TGTGCCAGCAGCCAAGATATTGCGACAAGTTCGTATGGCTACACCTTC	CASSQDIATSSYGYTF
13	TRBV18	TRBJ1-5	NA	many	TGTGCCAGCTCACCTGCGGGGGATCAGCCCCAGCATTTT	CASSPAGDQPQHF
15	TRBV9	TRBJ1-5	TRBD1	many	TGTGCCAGCAGCGGGGGGGACAGTAGCAATCAGCCCCAGCATTTT	CASSGGDSSNQPQHF
20	TRBV4-1	TRBJ2-4	TRBD2	NA	TGCGCCAGCAGCCAAGGCGGTCTAGCGGGAGGGCCGTGGACCAAAAACATTCAGTACTTC	CASSQGGLAGGPWTKNIQYF
14	TRBV7-2	TRBJ1-1	TRBD1	many	TGTGCCAGCAGCTTAGCGGGCTGGGACAGGGAAGCTTTCTTT	CASSLAGWDREAFF
13	TRBV6-1	TRBJ2-7	NA	many	TGTGCCAGCTCTGTTGACACCTCCTACGAGCAGTACTTC	CASSVDTSYEQYF
15	TRBV6-1	TRBJ1-1	TRBD1	many	TGTGCCAGCAGTGAATGGGCAGGGGGCGGCACTGAAGCTTTCTTT	CASSEWAGGGTEAFF